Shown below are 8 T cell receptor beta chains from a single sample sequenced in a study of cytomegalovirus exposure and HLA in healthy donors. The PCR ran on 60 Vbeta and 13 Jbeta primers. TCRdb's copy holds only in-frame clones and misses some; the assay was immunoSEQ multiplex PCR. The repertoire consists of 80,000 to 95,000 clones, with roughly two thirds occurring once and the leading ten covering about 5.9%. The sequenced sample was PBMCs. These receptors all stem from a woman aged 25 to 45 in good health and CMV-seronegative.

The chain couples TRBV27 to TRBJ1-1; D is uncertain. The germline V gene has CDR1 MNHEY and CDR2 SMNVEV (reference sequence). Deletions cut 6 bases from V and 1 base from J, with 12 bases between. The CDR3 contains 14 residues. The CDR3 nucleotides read TGTGCCAGCAGGCCAAGATTCGGGAACACTGAAGCTTTCTTT. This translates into CASRPRFGNTEAFF.

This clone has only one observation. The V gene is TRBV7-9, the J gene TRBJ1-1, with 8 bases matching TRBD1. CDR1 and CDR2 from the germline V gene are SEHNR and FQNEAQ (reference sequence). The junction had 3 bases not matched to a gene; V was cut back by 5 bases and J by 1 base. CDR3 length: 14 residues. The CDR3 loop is CASSAGQGNTEAFF. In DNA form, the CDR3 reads TGTGCCAGCAGCGCAGGACAGGGGAACACTGAAGCTTTCTTT.

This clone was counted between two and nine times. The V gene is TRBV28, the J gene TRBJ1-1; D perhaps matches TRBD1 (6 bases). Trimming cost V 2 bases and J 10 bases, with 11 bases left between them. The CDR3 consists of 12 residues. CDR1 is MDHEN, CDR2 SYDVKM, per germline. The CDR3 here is CASSLGTPGAFF. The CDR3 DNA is TGTGCCAGCAGTTTAGGGACACCGGGAGCTTTCTTT.

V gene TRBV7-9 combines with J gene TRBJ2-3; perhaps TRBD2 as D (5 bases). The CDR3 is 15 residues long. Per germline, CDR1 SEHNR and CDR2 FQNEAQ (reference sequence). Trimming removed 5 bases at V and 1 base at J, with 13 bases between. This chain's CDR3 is CASSDRGGGTDTQYF. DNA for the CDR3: TGTGCCAGCAGCGATCGGGGTGGGGGCACAGATACGCAGTATTTT.

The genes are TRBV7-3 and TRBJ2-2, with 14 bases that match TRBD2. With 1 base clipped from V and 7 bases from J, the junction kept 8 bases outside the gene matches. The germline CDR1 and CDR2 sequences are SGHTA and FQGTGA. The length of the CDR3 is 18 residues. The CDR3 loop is CASSLIPGTSGSGGELFF. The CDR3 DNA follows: TGTGCCAGCAGCTTAATCCCGGGGACTAGCGGGAGTGGCGGGGAGCTGTTTTTT. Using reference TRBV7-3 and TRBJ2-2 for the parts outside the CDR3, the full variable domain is GAGVSQTPSNKVTEKGKYVELRCDPISGHTALYWYRQSLGQGPEFLIYFQGTGAADDSGLPNDRFFAVRPEGSVSTLKIQRTERGDSAVYLCASSLIPGTSGSGGELFFGEGSRLTVL.

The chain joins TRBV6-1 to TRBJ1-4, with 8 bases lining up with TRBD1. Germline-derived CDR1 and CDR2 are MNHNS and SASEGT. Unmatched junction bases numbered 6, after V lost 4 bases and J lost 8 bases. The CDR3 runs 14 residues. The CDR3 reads CASSAQWTGEKLFF. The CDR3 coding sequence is TGTGCCAGCAGTGCCCAATGGACAGGGGAAAAACTGTTTTTT.

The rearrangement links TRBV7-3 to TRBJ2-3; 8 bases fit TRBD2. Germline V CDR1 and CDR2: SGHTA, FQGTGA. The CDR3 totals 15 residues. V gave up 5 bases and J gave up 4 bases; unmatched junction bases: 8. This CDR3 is CASSPSGRKADTQYF. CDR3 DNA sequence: TGTGCCAGCAGCCCAAGCGGGAGAAAAGCAGATACGCAGTATTTT.

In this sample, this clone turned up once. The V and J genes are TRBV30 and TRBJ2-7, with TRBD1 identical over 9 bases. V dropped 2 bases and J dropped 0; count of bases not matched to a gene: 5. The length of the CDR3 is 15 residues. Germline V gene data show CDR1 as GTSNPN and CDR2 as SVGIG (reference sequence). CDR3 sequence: CAWSLGTGSSYEQYF. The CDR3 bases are TGTGCCTGGAGTCTGGGGACAGGGAGCTCCTACGAGCAGTACTTC.